This T cell receptor beta chain emerged from a study of blood T cell repertoires in COVID-19. For the study at large: Italy, Spain and the United States were the sources of the convalescent and acute COVID-19 samples. PBMCs, B-cell-depleted T cells, or T cells were the source of the cDNA or gDNA that made up the material.

In the study's own analysis: Reference gene primer amplification yielded estimated nucleated cell counts. Sequenced by immunoSEQ multiplex PCR; TCRdb stores in-frame clones only, minus some. Clone size and V and J calls were adopted from that table, with D and trimming inferred from the DNA. Among 91,000 or so clones listed, 82% were seen once. This TCR derives from a man between 45 and 60 years old with active or convalescent COVID-19. Sequences were obtained from peripheral blood.

CDR3: CASSQAIRADSPLHF. The DNA of the CDR3 is TGTGCCAGCAGCCAAGCGATCAGGGCCGATTCACCCCTCCACTTT. The chain is built from TRBV3-1 (or the pseudogene TRBV3-2) and TRBJ1-6, with D perhaps matching TRBD1 (5 bases). With 1 base removed from V and 8 bases from J, the gap between germline ends came to 12 bases. The CDR3 totals 15 residues. Germline-derived CDR1 and CDR2 are LGHDT and YNNKEL (reference sequence).